A single TCR beta chain is shown here with its context. Its antigen has not been determined. Within one base of it there is no much larger clone, and no base qualities were kept. This sample was taken from a study of a mutant IDH1 vaccine in newly diagnosed glioma (TCRdb year 2021). For the study in its entirety: Vaccination started 4-6 weeks after radiotherapy alone, or was given together with temozolomide cycles in the groups whose treatment included chemotherapy. The approximately 30 treated patients were approximately 60% male and around 40% female, with a mean age of around 40 years. Prior to enrollment, standard therapy consisting of radiotherapy alone, temozolomide alone, or radiochemotherapy with temozolomide had been administered to patients, with the combination being received by most patients. The week-35 safety follow-up was designated visit V12, and the week-47 end of study was designated visit V13. Peripheral blood was drawn at six visits: V03 (baseline), V05, V07, V10, V12 and V13. Longitudinal TCRB deep sequencing was performed for fewer than 30 treated patients wherever samples were available for exploratory analyses. Broad study findings and their caveats: Immune responses induced by the vaccine were seen in around 94% of patients across multiple MHC alleles. PBMC samples for TCRB deep sequencing were selected based on availability. According to the authors, sample limitations meant that analyses of patient blood samples could not be reproduced. Pseudoprogression seemed to be unrelated to changes in the top peripheral T cell clonotypes found by TCRB sequencing.

In light of the paper, this sample's time point label describes: week 35, safety follow-up. A 20-mer mutant IDH1 peptide at 300 micrograms in Montanide made up each vaccine dose, which was injected subcutaneously together with topical imiquimod. Eight vaccinations were administered to patients in weeks 1, 3, 5, 7, 11, 15, 19 and 23, corresponding to visits V03 through V10. All donors had newly diagnosed IDH1-mutant astrocytomas of WHO grade 3 or 4 that showed loss of nuclear ATRX. The samples were drawn from NOA16, a multicentre, single-arm, open-label phase I trial in Germany that tested a mutant IDH1 peptide vaccine in humans for the first time. Genomic DNA for TCRB sequencing was isolated from EDTA blood with the DNeasy Blood and Tissue Kit. Receptor amplification or capture employed the immunoSEQ multiplex PCR assay. Following the manufacturer's protocol, the hsTCRB Kit was used to amplify rearranged TCR beta chain sequences. An Illumina MiSeq was used to sequence the TCRB libraries. Per the source publication's procedure: Demultiplexing, trimming and gene mapping were performed with the kit vendor's proprietary platform. Entries here come from immuneACCESS through TCRdb and include only in-frame sequences with V and J called. Some clones fail to appear in such tables; in the studies checked, an unresolved V gene covers under half of the shortfall, and the cause of the remainder is unknown. The D gene and trimming were derived from the DNA, and the V and J assignments and clone size from that table. The sample table lists about 32,000 clones, roughly 80% of them with a count of one. In total, the top ten clones hold about 10% of the sample.

This specimen consisted of PBMCs, obtained from a glioma patient whose treatment included an IDH1 peptide vaccine. The receptor was isolated from a woman between 40 and 55 years old with glioma.

The CDR3 region has the sequence CASSLDRNTYGYTF. The bases read TGTGCCAGCAGCTTGGACAGAAACACCTATGGCTACACCTTC. Here the chain combines TRBV5-6 and TRBJ1-2, with the D segment identity uncertain. Taken from the germline V gene, the CDR1 and CDR2 loops are SGHDT and YYEEEE. Including cysteine and phenylalanine, the CDR3 has 14 amino acids. The sequence is cut down to CDR3 DNA, 42 bases in frame from base 1. Relative to germline, V is 0 bases shorter and J is 4 bases shorter, with 10 bases between their ends. The entire variable domain, with the stretches around the CDR3 drawn from the reference TRBV5-6 and TRBJ1-2 proteins, is DAGVTQSPTHLIKTRGQQVTLRCSPKSGHDTVSWYQQALGQGPQFIFQYYEEEERQRGNFPDRFSGHQFPNYSSELNVNALLLGDSALYLCASSLDRNTYGYTFGSGTRLTVV.